A selection of T cell receptor beta chains follows, all from one sample in a study of blood T cell repertoires in COVID-19. The method was immunoSEQ multiplex PCR; TCRdb's version includes in-frame clones alone and lacks a portion of them. The sample shows 35,000 to 50,000 clones, approximately 86% of them seen only once. Sequenced sample: peripheral blood. These receptors all come from a man in his 60s with active COVID-19. Both conserved end residues are part of each CDR3. A D gene is named only where the DNA matches it firmly. The size entry is marked missing in some rows and otherwise reads once, few, many or a size class.

V: TRBV4-2; D: TRBD1; size: NA; J: TRBJ1-1; DNA: TGTGCCAGCAGCCCGAGAGACAGGGAGAACACTGAAGCTTTCTTT; CDR3: CASSPRDRENTEAFF
V: TRBV10-3; D: NA; size: NA; J: TRBJ1-2; DNA: TGTGCCATCAGAGATGGACTGGGGGTAGGGGAGGGCTATGGCTACACCTTC; CDR3: CAIRDGLGVGEGYGYTF
V: TRBV7-8; D: NA; size: NA; J: TRBJ2-3; DNA: TGTGCCAGCAGCTCTCAGCGGGCGACAGATACGCAGTATTTT; CDR3: CASSSQRATDTQYF
V: TRBV5-1; D: TRBD1; size: NA; J: TRBJ2-2; DNA: TGCGCCAGCAGCTTGGCCGGGGGGACAGGGGGCACCGGGGAGCTGTTTTTT; CDR3: CASSLAGGTGGTGELFF
V: TRBV28; D: NA; size: NA; J: TRBJ2-7; DNA: TGTGCCAGCAGCCCACAGGGATCCTACGAGCAGTACTTC; CDR3: CASSPQGSYEQYF
V: TRBV5-8; D: NA; size: NA; J: TRBJ1-1; DNA: TGTGCCAGCAGCCCCCAGGGATATAGTTCGAACACTGAAGCTTTCTTT; CDR3: CASSPQGYSSNTEAFF
V: TRBV29-1; D: NA; size: NA; J: TRBJ1-5; DNA: TGCAGCGTTGGGGAGGGCAATCAGCCCCAGCATTTT; CDR3: CSVGEGNQPQHF
V: TRBV5-4; D: TRBD2; size: NA; J: TRBJ2-7; DNA: TGTGCCAGCAGCTTAGATAGCGGGAATACCTACGAGCAGTACTTC; CDR3: CASSLDSGNTYEQYF
V: TRBV3-1/TRBV3-2; D: NA; size: NA; J: TRBJ1-4; DNA: TGTGCCAGCAGCCAAGTGTTTGTGACAGAAGAAAAACTGTTTTTT; CDR3: CASSQVFVTEEKLFF
V: TRBV28; D: TRBD1; size: NA; J: TRBJ2-1; DNA: TGTGCCAGCAGTTTCGCACAGGGGGATAATGAGCAGTTCTTC; CDR3: CASSFAQGDNEQFF
V: TRBV3-1/TRBV3-2; D: NA; size: NA; J: TRBJ2-2; DNA: TGTGCCAGCAGCCCCGTGGGACAAACCTCGGGAACCGGGGAGCTGTTTTTT; CDR3: CASSPVGQTSGTGELFF
V: TRBV5-1; D: TRBD1; size: NA; J: TRBJ2-3; DNA: TGCGCCAGCAGCTTGGCCGGGACAGGGGGCAGCGATACGCAGTATTTT; CDR3: CASSLAGTGGSDTQYF
V: TRBV19; D: NA; size: NA; J: TRBJ1-1; DNA: TGTGCCAGTAGTATGACCGGTCGGGTGAACACTGAAGCTTTCTTT; CDR3: CASSMTGRVNTEAFF
V: TRBV25-1; D: TRBD2; size: NA; J: TRBJ2-7; DNA: TGTGCCAGCAGTGCAACCCACCGGGGAGGGTACGAGCAGTACTTC; CDR3: CASSATHRGGYEQYF
V: TRBV28; D: NA; size: NA; J: TRBJ1-1; DNA: TGTGCCAGCAGTTTACAGGATGGTGAAGCTTTCTTT; CDR3: CASSLQDGEAFF
V: TRBV19; D: TRBD2; size: NA; J: TRBJ2-7; DNA: TGTGCCAGCGCCGGGACTACCTACGAGCAGTACTTC; CDR3: CASAGTTYEQYF
V: TRBV6-4; D: NA; size: NA; J: TRBJ1-6; DNA: TGTGCCAGCAGTCCACAATCCAATTCACCCCTCCACTTT; CDR3: CASSPQSNSPLHF
V: TRBV5-1; D: TRBD1; size: NA; J: TRBJ1-3; DNA: TGCGCCAGCAGCAGGGACAGGGAAGTTTCCACCATATATTTT; CDR3: CASSRDREVSTIYF
V: TRBV7-2; D: NA; size: NA; J: TRBJ2-3; DNA: TGTGCCAGCAGCTTAGGTCGGCGGGGGCGGTCGCCAGATACGCAGTATTTT; CDR3: CASSLGRRGRSPDTQYF
V: TRBV4-3; D: NA; size: NA; J: TRBJ2-5; DNA: TGCGCCAGCAGCCAAGGGCCGAGGGAGGAGACCCAGTACTTC; CDR3: CASSQGPREETQYF
V: TRBV10-2; D: NA; size: NA; J: TRBJ2-1; DNA: TGCGCCAGCAGAAATGGGCAGGGCTCCTACAATGAGCAGTTCTTC; CDR3: CASRNGQGSYNEQFF
V: TRBV7-9; D: NA; size: NA; J: TRBJ2-2; DNA: TGTGCCAGCAGCTTAGCGGGGCAGGGGCAGGACACCGGGGAGCTGTTTTTT; CDR3: CASSLAGQGQDTGELFF
V: TRBV5-1; D: NA; size: NA; J: TRBJ2-5; DNA: TGCGCCAGCAACGCGGGGTACCAAGAGACCCAGTACTTC; CDR3: CASNAGYQETQYF
V: TRBV2; D: TRBD2; size: NA; J: TRBJ2-2; DNA: TGTGCCAGCAGACTAGCGGGAGTCCTGTCCGGGGAGCTGTTTTTT; CDR3: CASRLAGVLSGELFF
V: TRBV9; D: NA; size: NA; J: TRBJ1-2; DNA: TGTGCCAGCAGCCACAGTCAGGACAGCTATGGCTACACCTTC; CDR3: CASSHSQDSYGYTF
V: TRBV7-6; D: TRBD1; size: NA; J: TRBJ1-1; DNA: TGTGCCAGCAGCTCACTCACGGCGGGACAGGGTGGCACTGAAGCTTTCTTT; CDR3: CASSSLTAGQGGTEAFF
V: TRBV19; D: TRBD1; size: NA; J: TRBJ1-5; DNA: TGTGCCACCGGGACAGGGAATAGCAATCAGCCCCAGCATTTT; CDR3: CATGTGNSNQPQHF
V: TRBV7-9; D: NA; size: NA; J: TRBJ1-1; DNA: TGTGCCAGCAGCTTTAGCAGGGAGGACACTGAAGCTTTCTTT; CDR3: CASSFSREDTEAFF
V: TRBV5-1; D: TRBD1; size: NA; J: TRBJ2-7; DNA: TGCGCCAGCAGCTTGGATACAGGGGGGCCCTACGAGCAGTACTTC; CDR3: CASSLDTGGPYEQYF
V: TRBV4-2; D: NA; size: NA; J: TRBJ2-3; DNA: TGTGCCAGCAGCCCTCAGGAACACATCACAGATACGCAGTATTTT; CDR3: CASSPQEHITDTQYF
V: TRBV7-2; D: NA; size: NA; J: TRBJ2-7; DNA: TGTGCCAGCAGCTTAGCTCCAGGGCGCTACGAGCAGTACTTC; CDR3: CASSLAPGRYEQYF
V: TRBV2; D: NA; size: NA; J: TRBJ2-3; DNA: TGTGCCAGCAGTGAAGGGCCCTTAACGGATACGCAGTATTTT; CDR3: CASSEGPLTDTQYF
V: TRBV28; D: NA; size: NA; J: TRBJ1-3; DNA: TGTGCCAGCAGTTTATCAGGGATCTCTGGAAACACCATATATTTT; CDR3: CASSLSGISGNTIYF
V: TRBV4-2; D: TRBD2; size: NA; J: TRBJ2-7; DNA: TGTGCCAGCAGCCAGACGGGACTAGCGGGCAAATACGAGCAGTACTTC; CDR3: CASSQTGLAGKYEQYF
V: TRBV12-3/TRBV12-4; D: NA; size: NA; J: TRBJ2-1; DNA: TGTGCCAGCAGTTTGGTAGGGAGCAATGAGCAGTTCTTC; CDR3: CASSLVGSNEQFF
V: TRBV2; D: NA; size: NA; J: TRBJ1-4; DNA: TGTGCCAGCAGTGATGGTGGTGCAGTTTTGAATGAAAAACTGTTTTTT; CDR3: CASSDGGAVLNEKLFF
V: TRBV3-1/TRBV3-2; D: NA; size: NA; J: TRBJ2-3; DNA: TGTGCCAGCAGCCAAGGCCGAGGCGAAGATACGCAGTATTTT; CDR3: CASSQGRGEDTQYF
V: TRBV3-1/TRBV3-2; D: TRBD2; size: NA; J: TRBJ2-1; DNA: TGTGCCAGCAGCCAGCATGCGGGGGGGCCCGTTGAGCAGTTCTTC; CDR3: CASSQHAGGPVEQFF
V: TRBV5-1; D: NA; size: NA; J: TRBJ1-2; DNA: TGCGCCAGCAGCTTGGACAGTAACTATGGCTACACCTTC; CDR3: CASSLDSNYGYTF
V: TRBV19; D: TRBD2; size: NA; J: TRBJ2-3; DNA: TGTGCCAGTAGTACCTATTCTAGCGGAACAGATACGCAGTATTTT; CDR3: CASSTYSSGTDTQYF
V: TRBV7-9; D: NA; size: NA; J: TRBJ1-4; DNA: TGTGCCAGCAGCAACCTCGGGGGTGAAAAACTGTTTTTT; CDR3: CASSNLGGEKLFF
V: TRBV11-3; D: TRBD2; size: NA; J: TRBJ2-5; DNA: TGTGCCAGCAGCCTGGGACTAGCGGGGGCCGTGGAGACCCAGTACTTC; CDR3: CASSLGLAGAVETQYF
V: TRBV19; D: NA; size: NA; J: TRBJ2-7; DNA: TGTGCCAGTAGTGAAGCAGGGCCCTACGAGCAGTACTTC; CDR3: CASSEAGPYEQYF
V: TRBV12-1; D: NA; size: NA; J: TRBJ1-5; DNA: TGTGCCAGCAGCTTTGCGTCTGGGGAGTCCCAGCCCCAGCATTTT; CDR3: CASSFASGESQPQHF
V: TRBV18; D: NA; size: NA; J: TRBJ1-3; DNA: TGTGCCAGCTCAGCGGATATTCGGGAGAACACCATATATTTT; CDR3: CASSADIRENTIYF
V: TRBV5-1; D: TRBD2; size: NA; J: TRBJ2-3; DNA: TGCGCCAGCAGCTTGGTCCCCCTCCGGGAGGGCCGGGGAGATACGCAGTATTTT; CDR3: CASSLVPLREGRGDTQYF
V: TRBV7-9; D: NA; size: NA; J: TRBJ1-5; DNA: TGTGCCAGCAGCATCAGTAGCAATCAGCCCCAGCATTTT; CDR3: CASSISSNQPQHF
V: TRBV12-3/TRBV12-4; D: NA; size: NA; J: TRBJ2-3; DNA: TGTGCCAGCAGCTATAGCACAGATACGCAGTATTTT; CDR3: CASSYSTDTQYF
V: TRBV5-1; D: NA; size: NA; J: TRBJ1-2; DNA: TGCGCCAGCAGCTTGGGTCAGAATCCAGTCTACACCTTC; CDR3: CASSLGQNPVYTF
V: TRBV19; D: NA; size: few; J: TRBJ2-6; DNA: TGTGCCAGTAGCGTGACAGGTCTTTCTGGGGCCAACGTCCTGACTTTC; CDR3: CASSVTGLSGANVLTF
V: TRBV9; D: TRBD1; size: NA; J: TRBJ1-3; DNA: TGTGCCAGCAGCCCTAGCCTCACGACAGGGAGCCACACCATATATTTT; CDR3: CASSPSLTTGSHTIYF
V: TRBV20-1; D: NA; size: NA; J: TRBJ1-6; DNA: TGCAGTGCTAGTGCCGGGTTCGTCTCACCCCTCCACTTT; CDR3: CSASAGFVSPLHF
V: TRBV2; D: TRBD1; size: NA; J: TRBJ1-3; DNA: TGTGCCAGCAGTGAGTTGGGACAGGTACGCGGAAACACCATATATTTT; CDR3: CASSELGQVRGNTIYF
V: TRBV6-1; D: TRBD1; size: NA; J: TRBJ1-1; DNA: TGTGCCAGCAGTGAAAGGGGGCAAGTCACTGAAGCTTTCTTT; CDR3: CASSERGQVTEAFF
V: TRBV29-1; D: TRBD2; size: NA; J: TRBJ2-2; DNA: TGCAGCGCCACGATAGCGGGGGTCGGGGAGCTGTTTTTT; CDR3: CSATIAGVGELFF
V: TRBV5-1; D: NA; size: NA; J: TRBJ2-3; DNA: TGCGCCAGCAGCTTTTCCGGGACAGATACGCAGTATTTT; CDR3: CASSFSGTDTQYF
V: TRBV3-1/TRBV3-2; D: TRBD2; size: once; J: TRBJ2-3; DNA: TGTGCCAGCAGCCAAGACGGTATCCGGGGGGTTCATACGCAGTATTTT; CDR3: CASSQDGIRGVHTQYF
V: TRBV6-2/TRBV6-3; D: TRBD1; size: NA; J: TRBJ1-2; DNA: TGTGCCAGCAGTAGGACAGGGGGCGGCTATGGCTACACCTTC; CDR3: CASSRTGGGYGYTF